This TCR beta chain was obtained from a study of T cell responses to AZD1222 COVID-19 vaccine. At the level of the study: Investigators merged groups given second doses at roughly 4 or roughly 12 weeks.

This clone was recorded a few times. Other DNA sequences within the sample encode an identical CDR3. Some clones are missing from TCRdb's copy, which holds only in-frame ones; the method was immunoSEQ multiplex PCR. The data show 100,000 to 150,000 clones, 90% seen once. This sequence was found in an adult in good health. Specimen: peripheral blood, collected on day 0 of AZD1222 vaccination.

CDR3 DNA: TGTGCCAGCAGTTACTCCGGGGGGACTGAAGCTTTCTTT. This translates into CASSYSGGTEAFF. The chain uses TRBV6-2 or TRBV6-3 and TRBJ1-1; the D gene is possibly TRBD1 (5 bases). Deletions cut 0 bases from V and 5 bases from J, with 7 bases between. This CDR3 is 13 amino acids long. CDR1 MNHEY and CDR2 SVGEGT come from the germline V gene.